The rows below give T cell receptor beta chains drawn from one sample of a study of technical replicates of blood from a few donors. Measured with immunoSEQ multiplex PCR; TCRdb has only the in-frame clones, and not every one. Counted here are roughly 76,000 clones, 86% occurring once; the ten biggest clones make up 4.8%. The sample was PBMCs. The receptors were sampled from a human donor in good health. Some clones in this sample may be carry-over from other donors' samples. Both conserved end residues are part of each CDR3. D genes are given only for firm matches. Clone size is not always given. Where it is, it says once, few, many or a class for expanded clones.

NA | TRBJ1-3 | NA | TRBV6-6 | TGTGCCAGCAGTTACTCGAAGGGCCAGGGCGGAAACACCATATATTTT | CASSYSKGQGGNTIYF
NA | TRBJ2-3 | TRBD2 | TRBV4-3 | TGCGCCAGCAGCCAAGATCGGTGGCGGGGGGCCGAGACCAGCACAGATACGCAGTATTTT | CASSQDRWRGAETSTDTQYF
NA | TRBJ2-1 | NA | TRBV19 | TGTGCCAGTAGTATCCCCCCCCTGTACAATGAGCAGTTCTTC | CASSIPPLYNEQFF
NA | TRBJ1-6 | NA | TRBV10-1 | TGCGCCAGCAGTGAGAGAACAAAAATGGGGAGCTCCTATAATTCACCCCTCCACTTT | CASSERTKMGSSYNSPLHF
NA | TRBJ2-7 | TRBD2 | TRBV7-2 | TGTGCCAGCAGCTTAGCGGGAGGGCCGGAGCAGTACTTC | CASSLAGGPEQYF
NA | TRBJ2-7 | TRBD1 | TRBV4-2 | TGTGCCAGCAGCCAAGACCCGACAGGGACCTACGAGCAGTACTTC | CASSQDPTGTYEQYF
NA | TRBJ2-2 | TRBD1 | TRBV7-8 | TGTGCCAGCAGCGCGGCGGACAGGGTGGTAGAGCTGTTTTTT | CASSAADRVVELFF
NA | TRBJ2-3 | TRBD2 | TRBV6-4 | TGTGCCAGCAGTGACTCGGTAGCGGGAGGGTCAGATACGCAGTATTTT | CASSDSVAGGSDTQYF
NA | TRBJ1-3 | NA | TRBV21-1 | TGTGCCAGCAGGTTTACAAACCATAAACCCCCGGGAAACACCATATATTTT | CASRFTNHKPPGNTIYF
once | TRBJ2-5 | NA | TRBV7-2 | TGTGCCAGCAGCTTATACCGGGAGACCCAGTACTTC | CASSLYRETQYF
NA | TRBJ2-7 | TRBD1 | TRBV10-3 | TGTGCCATCAGGGGGACAGGGCCAAGCTCCTACGAGCAGTACTTC | CAIRGTGPSSYEQYF
NA | TRBJ2-2 | TRBD2 | TRBV4-1 | TGCGCCAGCAGCTACGGGACTAGCGGGGGAGGCACCGGGGAGCTGTTTTTT | CASSYGTSGGGTGELFF
medium-sized | TRBJ1-1 | NA | TRBV4-2 | TGTGCCAGCAGCCAAGGAGGGCAAGACATGAACACTGAAGCTTTCTTT | CASSQGGQDMNTEAFF
NA | TRBJ2-1 | TRBD2 | TRBV9 | TGTGCCAGCAGCCCCCCAGGGAGGGATGCCTACAATGAGCAGTTCTTC | CASSPPGRDAYNEQFF
NA | TRBJ2-1 | TRBD1 | TRBV5-1 | TGCGCCAGCAGCAGAGGGGACAGGACTATCTACAATGAGCAGTTCTTC | CASSRGDRTIYNEQFF
NA | TRBJ1-6 | NA | TRBV6-5 | TGTGCCAGCAGTTACCGCTCGGGCTTT | CASSYRSGF
NA | TRBJ2-1 | TRBD1 | TRBV18 | TGTGCCAGCTCACAAGGACAGGGGAGGAATGAGCAGTTCTTC | CASSQGQGRNEQFF
NA | TRBJ2-1 | NA | TRBV5-6 | TGTGCCAGCAGCGGGGGGTGGTACTACAATGAGCAGTTCTTC | CASSGGWYYNEQFF
NA | TRBJ1-4 | TRBD1 | TRBV4-3 | TGCGCCAGCAGCCGCGGACAGGGGACGCAGAATGAAAAACTGTTTTTT | CASSRGQGTQNEKLFF
once | TRBJ2-7 | TRBD1 | TRBV4-3 | TGCGCCAGCAGCCAAGATTGGACGGGACAGGGGTCTTACGAGCAGTACTTC | CASSQDWTGQGSYEQYF
few | TRBJ1-1 | NA | TRBV7-9 | TGTGCCAGCAGCACCTCAGGGGTAGGGAACACTGAAGCTTTCTTT | CASSTSGVGNTEAFF
once | TRBJ2-1 | NA | TRBV5-1 | TGCGCCAGCAGCTTCGGTAGAAACAATGAGCAGTTCTTC | CASSFGRNNEQFF
NA | TRBJ2-7 | TRBD1 | TRBV7-3 | TGTGCCAGCAGCCCTCAGGCCCGGGACAGGGCAGGGGGGAGCTCCTACGAGCAGTACTTC | CASSPQARDRAGGSSYEQYF
NA | TRBJ2-3 | TRBD2 | TRBV2 | TGTGCCAGCAGGATTAGCGGGGGGGAGAAGTATTTT | CASRISGGEKYF
NA | TRBJ2-3 | NA | TRBV19 | TGTGCCAGTAGAGTGTCAACTAGCACAGATACGCAGTATTTT | CASRVSTSTDTQYF
NA | TRBJ1-5 | TRBD1 | TRBV10-3 | TGTGCCATCAGTGAGGGAGGGGGCGGCAATCAGCCCCAGCATTTT | CAISEGGGGNQPQHF
NA | TRBJ2-2 | TRBD1 | TRBV19 | TGTGCCAGTAGTCTGAAGACAGGGGGCGTAACCGGGGAGCTGTTTTTT | CASSLKTGGVTGELFF
NA | TRBJ2-2 | TRBD2 | TRBV27 | TGTGCCAGCAGTTTCTCTAGCGGGGACACCGGGGAGCTGTTTTTT | CASSFSSGDTGELFF
NA | TRBJ2-1 | NA | TRBV7-2 | TGTGCCAGCAGCTTACGACATGGAAATGAGCAGTTCTTC | CASSLRHGNEQFF
NA | TRBJ1-6 | TRBD1 | TRBV13 | TGTGCCAGCAGCACCAGACAGGGGATCTCCTATAATTCACCCCTCCACTTT | CASSTRQGISYNSPLHF
once | TRBJ2-1 | TRBD2 | TRBV4-1 | TGCGCCAGCAGCCAGGACTATAGCGGGGGGTTTAATGAGCAGTTCTTC | CASSQDYSGGFNEQFF
NA | TRBJ2-3 | NA | TRBV6-6 | TGTGCCAGCAGTTGGGGCCCTAGCACAGATACGCAGTATTTT | CASSWGPSTDTQYF